A selection of T cell receptor beta chains follows, all from one sample in a study of blood T cell repertoires in COVID-19. The data were produced by immunoSEQ multiplex PCR, yet TCRdb's version contains in-frame clones alone and is incomplete. Among approximately 250,000 clones listed, approximately 88% were seen once. Material for sequencing was PBMCs or T cells enriched from blood (not recorded which). Receptors were obtained from a woman aged 40-49 years with acute COVID-19. CDR3s include the opening cysteine and the closing phenylalanine or tryptophan. D genes are given only for firm matches. A clone size is listed for some rows: how often the clone was seen (once, few, many), or a class if it is expanded.

j_call: TRBJ1-6
clone_size: .
v_call: TRBV9
d_call: .
cdr3_nt: TGTGCCAGCAGCACCGCGAATTCACCCCTCCACTTT
cdr3_aa: CASSTANSPLHF

j_call: TRBJ2-5
clone_size: .
v_call: TRBV29-1
d_call: .
cdr3_nt: TGCAGCGTCTACCTAGAGACAGGCCAAGAGACCCAGTACTTC
cdr3_aa: CSVYLETGQETQYF

j_call: TRBJ2-6
clone_size: .
v_call: TRBV7-9
d_call: .
cdr3_nt: TGTGCCAGCAGCCCAGCCCCGGGCTCTGGGGCCAACGTCCTGACTTTC
cdr3_aa: CASSPAPGSGANVLTF

j_call: TRBJ2-1
clone_size: .
v_call: TRBV19
d_call: TRBD2
cdr3_nt: TGTGCCAGTAGTCCTCAGACTAGCGGTTACTACAATGAGCAGTTCTTC
cdr3_aa: CASSPQTSGYYNEQFF

j_call: TRBJ2-1
clone_size: .
v_call: TRBV10-1
d_call: .
cdr3_nt: TGCGCCAGCAGTGAGTCCCTGTATGAGCAGTTCTTC
cdr3_aa: CASSESLYEQFF

j_call: TRBJ2-2
clone_size: .
v_call: TRBV19
d_call: TRBD2
cdr3_nt: TGTGCCAGTAGCCGGACTAGAAACATTAATGCCGGGGAGCTGTTTTTT
cdr3_aa: CASSRTRNINAGELFF

j_call: TRBJ1-5
clone_size: .
v_call: TRBV19
d_call: .
cdr3_nt: TGTGCCAGTAGTTCCAGCGCGATGGAGCCCCAGCATTTT
cdr3_aa: CASSSSAMEPQHF

j_call: TRBJ1-3
clone_size: .
v_call: TRBV3-1/TRBV3-2
d_call: .
cdr3_nt: TGTGCCAGCAGCCAAGTAGCTGGTTACGGAAACACCATATATTTT
cdr3_aa: CASSQVAGYGNTIYF

j_call: TRBJ1-2
clone_size: .
v_call: TRBV6-1
d_call: TRBD1
cdr3_nt: TGTGCCAGCAGTGAAGTGTGGTATTACAGGGGGGATGGCTACACCTTC
cdr3_aa: CASSEVWYYRGDGYTF

j_call: TRBJ2-7
clone_size: .
v_call: TRBV5-4
d_call: .
cdr3_nt: TGTGCCAGCCACCGGGACTTTTCCTACGAGCAGTACTTC
cdr3_aa: CASHRDFSYEQYF

j_call: TRBJ1-1
clone_size: once
v_call: TRBV5-8
d_call: .
cdr3_nt: TGTGCCAGCAGCTGGAGACTGTTGAACACTGAAGCTTTCTTT
cdr3_aa: CASSWRLLNTEAFF

j_call: TRBJ2-5
clone_size: .
v_call: TRBV5-6
d_call: .
cdr3_nt: TGTGCCAGCAGCTTGAACTTCCAAGAGACCCAGTACTTC
cdr3_aa: CASSLNFQETQYF

j_call: TRBJ2-1
clone_size: .
v_call: TRBV11-2
d_call: TRBD2
cdr3_nt: TGTGCCAGCACCGGGACTAGCCCCTACAATGAGCAGTTCTTC
cdr3_aa: CASTGTSPYNEQFF

j_call: TRBJ1-4
clone_size: .
v_call: TRBV5-1
d_call: .
cdr3_nt: TGCGCCAGCAGCTTGACAGCTTTTAATGAAAAACTGTTTTTT
cdr3_aa: CASSLTAFNEKLFF

j_call: TRBJ2-1
clone_size: .
v_call: TRBV9
d_call: TRBD2
cdr3_nt: TGTGCCAGCACCCCACCCGGGACTAGCGACTACAATGAGCAGTTCTTC
cdr3_aa: CASTPPGTSDYNEQFF

j_call: TRBJ2-5
clone_size: once
v_call: TRBV11-2
d_call: TRBD1
cdr3_nt: TGTGCCAGCAGCCCCGGGACAGGGTTTATCGGAGAGACCCAGTACTTC
cdr3_aa: CASSPGTGFIGETQYF

j_call: TRBJ1-5
clone_size: .
v_call: TRBV3-1/TRBV3-2
d_call: .
cdr3_nt: TGTGCCAGCAGCCATGGTCACCGCGATCAGCCCCAGCATTTT
cdr3_aa: CASSHGHRDQPQHF

j_call: TRBJ2-7
clone_size: .
v_call: TRBV7-2
d_call: TRBD1
cdr3_nt: TGTGCCAGCAGCTTGCCCCGACAGGGAAACGGAAATTATATCCACGAGCAGTACTTC
cdr3_aa: CASSLPRQGNGNYIHEQYF